The entry below gives a single TCR beta chain sequence along with its context. Its antigen is not known. This sample was taken from a study of T cells after yellow fever vaccination. J gave up 0 bases and V 4 bases, and 11 bases lay outside the gene matches. The germline CDR1 and CDR2 sequences are SGHNT and YYREEE (reference sequence). There are 18 residues in the CDR3. Production of TCR cDNA was by 5'RACE template switching, which also added a universal primer site and UMIs. TCRdb passed the 5' RACE reads through MiXCR, listing each CDR3 protein once. The profile covers about 310,000 distinct CDR3 sequences, with around 3.6% appearing a single time and less than 25% taken by the ten largest. Overall study findings and caveats: Among primary-vaccination clones, most reappeared after the booster, at 95% to 96% for CD4 and 85% to 90% for CD8. Abundant contaminating clonotypes from the bulk population could appear in FACS-sorted repertoires. Weaker in magnitude, the secondary response showed a faster peak on day 5 versus 15.

The sequence was obtained from a man younger than 35 who received the YFV17D yellow fever vaccine. The chain has TRBV5-4 and TRBJ2-3; TRBD2 matches at 10 bases. Sequencing used PBMCs, obtained on the day of the yellow fever booster vaccination. CDR3 nucleotides: TGTGCCAGCAGCCTTAGAGGACTAGCGGTTTCTAGCACAGATACGCAGTATTTT. This codes for CASSLRGLAVSSTDTQYF.